This T cell receptor beta chain was retrieved from a study of T cell responses to AZD1222 COVID-19 vaccine. Whole-study results and caveats: In a largely white British group with more females than males, clonal diversity was possibly underestimated. Spike regions recognized by vaccine-associated CD4 TCRs spanned the protein, led by 160-218 and 743-854.

In germline, CDR1 is SGHVS, CDR2 FQNEAQ. The ends lost 1 base at V and 6 bases at J; junction bases unmatched: 3. The CDR3 is made up of 16 amino acids. Regarding this clone: Its antigen is not identified.

The protocol was immunoSEQ multiplex PCR, while the TCRdb copy is restricted to in-frame clones and leaves out a portion. Among approximately 150,000 clones, about nine tenths were seen once, and the ten largest hold roughly 3.1%. This receptor was taken from an adult in good health. The material was peripheral blood, obtained on day 0 of AZD1222 vaccination. The V and J genes are TRBV7-8 and TRBJ1-6; TRBD1 matches at 10 bases. The CDR3 here is CASSLVRTGGNSPLHF. The CDR3 region has the DNA TGTGCCAGCAGCTTAGTTAGGACAGGGGGTAATTCACCCCTCCACTTT.